This TCR beta chain derives from a study of regulatory dendritic cells for organ transplantation. Study in general: On day 6, the dendritic cells were exposed to LPS.

CFSE-labeled sorted T cells met regulatory or mature dendritic cells for 4 to 6 days. With respect to this clone: Its specificity is not known.

The CDR3 runs 12 residues. Trimming removed 4 bases at V and 8 bases at J, with 9 bases between. Germline V gene lookup returns CDR1 MGHDK and CDR2 SYGVNS. Assay used: immunoSEQ multiplex PCR; TCRdb lists only in-frame clones, some missing. This table has some 3,800 clones, less than 80% appearing once. The gene calls are TRBV25-1 and TRBJ1-5, with D hard to call. The receptor's source is a human donor in good health. Sequenced material: memory CD8+ T cells from blood cultured with dendritic cells. This sample's subset: CD45RO+ memory T cells. This CDR3 is CASSGAREPQHF. In nucleotides, the CDR3 is TGTGCCAGCAGTGGAGCTAGGGAGCCCCAGCATTTT.